This T cell receptor (beta chain) was captured in a study of metastatic and nonmetastatic thyroid tumors. Study-level information: Thyroid patients, malignant and benign, had repertoires compared across blood and tumor or nodule tissue. Overall study results and limits: When malignant thyroid tumors were compared with benign nodules, TCR beta diversity was reportedly significantly higher in the malignant tumors. This held in both blood and tumor samples.

On this clone itself: Its target is unknown.

No treatment had been given to any patient before thyroid surgery. With 2 bases removed from V and 6 bases from J, the gap between germline ends came to 11 bases. The CDR3 covers 14 residues. Germline CDR1 is MNHGY and CDR2 is SVAAGI. Authors' data handling: A papillary thyroid cancer distant-metastasis classifier was built from CDR3 differences across clinicopathological groups. Via MiXCR, TCRdb re-called the PCR reads. The V and J calls and clone size are TCRdb's, not the authors'. The data hold about 16,000 clones, with around 36% observed a single time. The chain employs TRBV6-9 and TRBJ2-1, with a tentative D call TRBD1 (5 bases). Input material: tumor tissue. The receptor was derived from a female donor with papillary thyroid cancer or a benign thyroid nodule (not recorded which). Some clones in this sample may be carry-over from other donors' samples. The DNA of the CDR3 is TGTGCCAGCAGTTATGGGCAGGGAAGCAATGAGCAGTTCTTC. Protein product: CASSYGQGSNEQFF.